This T cell receptor (beta chain) appears in the sequencing data of a study of Graves' ophthalmopathy and Graves' hyperthyroidism. Ophthalmopathy in the donors was of moderate-to-severe activity, with CAS ≥3, NOSPECS ≥4 and duration under 3 months. Transcripts of RNA were the source for amplifying TCR beta CDR3 regions. HTBI-primed first-round RT-PCR preceded second-round multiplex PCR. TCRdb analysed the multiplex PCR reads with MiXCR anew, one entry per CDR3 protein. Seen here are 350,000 or so distinct CDR3 sequences, 15% to 20% observed once, and the top ten hold roughly an eighth. Looked up from germline, CDR1 is MDHEN and CDR2 is SYDVKM. Trimming shortened V by 5 bases and J by 7 bases, and 14 bases separated the two germline ends. The CDR3 covers 13 residues.

This clonotype originated in an adult man with Graves' ophthalmopathy. Sequencing was done on a sample of peripheral blood. The V call is TRBV28, the J call TRBJ1-2, with a possible D match to TRBD1 (5 bases). CDR3 in amino acids: CASSLPPGSGYTF. As DNA, the CDR3 is TGTGCCAGCAGTCTCCCGCCAGGGTCTGGCTACACCTTC.